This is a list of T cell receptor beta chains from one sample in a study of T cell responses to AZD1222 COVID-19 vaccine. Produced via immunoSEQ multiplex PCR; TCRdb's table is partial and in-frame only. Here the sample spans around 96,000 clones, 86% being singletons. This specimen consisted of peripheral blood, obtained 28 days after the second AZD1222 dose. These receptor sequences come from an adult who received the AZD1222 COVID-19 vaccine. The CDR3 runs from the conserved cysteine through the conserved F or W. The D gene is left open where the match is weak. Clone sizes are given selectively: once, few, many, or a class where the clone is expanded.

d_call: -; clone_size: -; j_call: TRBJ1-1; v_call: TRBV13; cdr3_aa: CASSPEGATGNTEAFF; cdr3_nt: TGTGCCAGCAGCCCTGAAGGGGCGACAGGGAACACTGAAGCTTTCTTT
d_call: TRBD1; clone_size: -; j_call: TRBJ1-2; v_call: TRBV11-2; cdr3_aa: CASSLEDRPTYGYTF; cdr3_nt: TGTGCCAGCAGCTTAGAGGACAGGCCAACCTATGGCTACACCTTC
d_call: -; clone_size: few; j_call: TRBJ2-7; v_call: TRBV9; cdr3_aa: CASSVTPSGGDYEQYF; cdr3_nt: TGTGCCAGCAGCGTAACCCCCAGTGGCGGGGACTACGAGCAGTACTTC
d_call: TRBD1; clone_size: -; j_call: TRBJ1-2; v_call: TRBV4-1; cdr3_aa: CASSQDDGQGAGGYTF; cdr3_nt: TGCGCCAGCAGCCAAGATGATGGACAGGGGGCAGGTGGCTACACCTTC
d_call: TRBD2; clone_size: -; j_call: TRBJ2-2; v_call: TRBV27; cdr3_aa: CASSLLLAGGDTGELFF; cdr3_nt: TGTGCCAGCAGTTTACTCCTAGCGGGGGGCGACACCGGGGAGCTGTTTTTT
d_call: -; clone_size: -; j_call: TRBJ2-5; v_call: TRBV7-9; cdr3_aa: CASSLVGETQYF; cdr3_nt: TGTGCCAGCAGCTTAGTGGGCGAGACCCAGTACTTC
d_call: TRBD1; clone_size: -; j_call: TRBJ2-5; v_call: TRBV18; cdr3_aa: CASSPPMGGTGAPAQYF; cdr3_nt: TGTGCCAGCTCACCACCGATGGGAGGGACAGGGGCGCCCGCCCAGTACTTC
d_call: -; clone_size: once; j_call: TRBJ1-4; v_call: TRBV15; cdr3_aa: CATSTQTGTSNEKLFF; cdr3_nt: TGTGCCACCAGCACCCAAACAGGAACTTCTAATGAAAAACTGTTTTTT
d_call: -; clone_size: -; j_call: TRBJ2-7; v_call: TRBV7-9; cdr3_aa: CASSLKETYEQYF; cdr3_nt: TGTGCCAGCAGCTTAAAGGAGACCTACGAGCAGTACTTC
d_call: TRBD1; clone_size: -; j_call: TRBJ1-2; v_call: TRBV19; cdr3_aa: CASSRGDSKSYGYTF; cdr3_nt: TGTGCCAGTAGTCGCGGGGACAGTAAGTCCTATGGCTACACCTTC
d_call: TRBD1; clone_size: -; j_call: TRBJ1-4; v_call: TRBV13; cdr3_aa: CASSRSGQGGEKLFF; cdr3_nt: TGTGCCAGCAGCCGCTCCGGACAGGGCGGGGAAAAACTGTTTTTT
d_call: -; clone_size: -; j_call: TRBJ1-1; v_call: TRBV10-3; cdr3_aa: CAISESPTAPQVEAFF; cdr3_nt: TGTGCCATCAGTGAGAGCCCCACAGCCCCCCAGGTTGAAGCTTTCTTT
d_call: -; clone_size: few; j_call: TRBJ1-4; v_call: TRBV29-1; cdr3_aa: CSVDQGGLEKLFF; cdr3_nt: TGCAGCGTTGACCAGGGAGGGTTGGAAAAACTGTTTTTT